The 8 T cell receptor beta chains presented below share a single source sample, sequenced in a study of OX40 agonist ivuxolimab in advanced cancers. TCRdb's copy holds only in-frame clones and misses some; the assay was immunoSEQ multiplex PCR. The data hold more than 50,000 clones, with over 75% observed a single time. Sequences were derived from CD4+ or CD8+ T cells sorted from blood, sampled in a trial of the OX40 agonist ivuxolimab. The receptors were sampled from an adult with an advanced solid tumor such as melanoma, head and neck, liver or kidney cancer.

This clone was detected once. One end of the junction fails to match germline, which may point to a read error. The chain couples TRBV19 to TRBJ2-2; D call uncertain. The germline CDR1 and CDR2 sequences are LNHDA and SQIVND (reference sequence). This CDR3 contains 11 residues. CDR3 loop: CASRNAGELFF. In nucleotides, the CDR3 is TGTGCCAGTAGGAACGCCGGGGAGCTGTTTTTT.

The chain is built from TRBV6-1 and TRBJ2-3, with 9 positions matching TRBD2. The V segment lost 8 bases and the J segment 6 bases; nucleotides outside the gene matches: 6. In germline, CDR1 is MNHNS, CDR2 SASEGT. The CDR3 spans 13 residues. The CDR3 loop is CASYNSGGDTQYF. In DNA, the CDR3 is TGTGCCAGCTACAATAGCGGGGGCGATACGCAGTATTTT.

Note on this clone: One end of the junction does not line up with germline, which may come from a read error. This chain connects TRBV4-1 to TRBJ1-3; TRBD1 might be the D (5 bases). The CDR3 spans 16 residues. Germline V gene lookup returns CDR1 MGHRA and CDR2 YSYEKL. The CDR3 DNA follows: TGCGCCAGCAGCCAAGATTTTGCGGGGACTGGAGACACCATATATTTT. Its translation: CASSQDFAGTGDTIYF.

This clone was seen only a few times. The V and J genes are TRBV4-2 and TRBJ1-4; D call uncertain. The ends were cut back, 1 base at V and 5 bases at J, with 17 bases in the middle. Germline CDR1 and CDR2: LGHNA and YNFKEQ. The CDR3 covers 17 residues. CDR3 protein: CASSQVSIRLKNEKLFF. The CDR3, as DNA: TGTGCCAGCAGCCAAGTCAGCATACGACTTAAGAATGAAAAACTGTTTTTT.

The chain has TRBV6-1 and TRBJ2-1; D not certain. V gave up 2 bases and J gave up 12 bases, with 8 bases separating them. In germline, CDR1 is MNHNS, CDR2 SASEGT. The CDR3 length is 11 residues. CDR3 coding DNA: TGTGCCAGCAGTGAAAGGGTAGGGCAGTTCTTC. Its translation: CASSERVGQFF.

This clone was observed a single time. The chain is built from TRBV4-2 and TRBJ1-1, with D possibly TRBD1 on 5 matching bases. The V and J ends lost 0 bases and 3 bases respectively, with 11 bases between them. This CDR3 has 15 amino acids. The germline V gene has CDR1 LGHNA and CDR2 YNFKEQ. In DNA, the CDR3 is TGTGCCAGCAGCCAAGAGGGGAGGGGAGACACTGAAGCTTTCTTT. This encodes CASSQEGRGDTEAFF.

This clone was seen a few times. This rearrangement joins TRBV7-3 to TRBJ2-2; weak D call: TRBD1 (5 bases). The germline V and J ends were trimmed by 2 bases and 6 bases, with 16 bases remaining between them. The CDR3 totals 16 residues. Germline-derived CDR1 and CDR2 are SGHTA and FQGTGA. CDR3 amino acids: CASSLSSGQGAGELFF. CDR3 nucleotide sequence: TGTGCCAGCAGCTTATCTTCGGGTCAGGGCGCCGGGGAGCTGTTTTTT.

The chain is built from TRBV5-4 and TRBJ2-5, with 11 bases identical to TRBD2. The CDR3 length is 16 residues. The V gene's germline CDR1 is SGHNT and CDR2 YYREEE (reference sequence). V gave up 0 bases and J gave up 2 bases; unmatched junction bases: 3. The CDR3 reads CASSLGLAGLQETQYF. For the CDR3, the DNA is TGTGCCAGCAGCTTGGGACTAGCGGGATTACAAGAGACCCAGTACTTC.